This TCR beta chain appears in the sequencing data of a study of T cell changes during pregnancy in multiple sclerosis. Trimming took 0 bases from V and 6 from J; bases not matched to a gene: 10. CDR1 is SEHNR and CDR2 is FQNEAQ in the germline V gene (reference sequence). The CDR3 runs 18 residues. TCRdb's copy holds only in-frame clones and misses some; the assay was immunoSEQ multiplex PCR. The sample contains 65,000 to 90,000 clones, just over 90% of which appear only once. The sequence was collected from a female donor with multiple sclerosis, enrolled in a pregnancy study. Specimen: peripheral blood, collected in the first trimester of pregnancy. The chain has TRBV7-9 and TRBJ2-3, with TRBD2 matching 12 bases. CDR3 coding DNA: TGTGCCAGCAGCTTAGCGCAGGGGCTAGCGGGGGGGCAGGATACGCAGTATTTT. This codes for CASSLAQGLAGGQDTQYF.